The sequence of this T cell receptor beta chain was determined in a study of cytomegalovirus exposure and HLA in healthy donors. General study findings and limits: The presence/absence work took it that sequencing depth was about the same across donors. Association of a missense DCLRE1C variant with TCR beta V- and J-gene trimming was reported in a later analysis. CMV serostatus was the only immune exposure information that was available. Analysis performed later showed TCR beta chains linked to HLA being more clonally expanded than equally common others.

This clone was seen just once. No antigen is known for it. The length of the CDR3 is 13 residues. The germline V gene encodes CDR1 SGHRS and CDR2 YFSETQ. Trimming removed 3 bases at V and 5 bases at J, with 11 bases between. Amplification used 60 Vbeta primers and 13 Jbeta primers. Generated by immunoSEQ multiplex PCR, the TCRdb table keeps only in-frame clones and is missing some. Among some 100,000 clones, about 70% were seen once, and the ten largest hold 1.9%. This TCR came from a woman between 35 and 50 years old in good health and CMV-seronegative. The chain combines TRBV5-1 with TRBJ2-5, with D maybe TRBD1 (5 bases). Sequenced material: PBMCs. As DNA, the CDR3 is TGCGCCAGCAGCTGGTCAGGGCCGGAGACCCAGTACTTC. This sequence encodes CASSWSGPETQYF. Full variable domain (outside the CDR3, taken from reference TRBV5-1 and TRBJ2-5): KAGVTQTPRYLIKTRGQQVTLSCSPISGHRSVSWYQQTPGQGLQFLFEYFSETQRNKGNFPGRFSGRQFSNSRSEMNVSTLELGDSALYLCASSWSGPETQYFGPGTRLLVL.